These 9 T cell receptor beta chains share one sample of origin, sequenced in a study of blood T cell repertoires in COVID-19. Assay used: immunoSEQ multiplex PCR; TCRdb lists only in-frame clones, some missing. The sample includes fewer than 200,000 clones, 65% to 90% of them seen just once. Sequencing was carried out using peripheral blood. These receptors came from a man aged 50 to 60 with active or convalescent COVID-19.

This sequence joins TRBV6-1 and TRBJ1-2; D remains unclear. CDR1 MNHNS and CDR2 SASEGT come from the germline V gene. V lost 1 base and J 4 bases, leaving 13 bases between the germline ends. The CDR3 runs 15 residues. The CDR3 is CASSEGGRVVYGYTF. The CDR3 DNA sequence: TGTGCCAGCAGTGAAGGTGGGAGGGTAGTCTATGGCTACACCTTC.

This chain uses TRBV19 with TRBJ2-7; 9 bases are shared with TRBD1. J gave up 5 bases and V 4 bases, and 3 bases lay outside the gene matches. This CDR3 spans 13 amino acids. The germline gives CDR1 LNHDA, CDR2 SQIVND (reference sequence). The CDR3 loop is CASSRTGVHEQYF. In DNA form, the CDR3 reads TGTGCCAGTAGTAGGACAGGGGTACACGAGCAGTACTTC.

This clone has a handful of counts. V and J are TRBV6-6 and TRBJ1-2; 8 bases line up with TRBD1. V lost 6 bases to trimming and J lost 6 bases; unmatched junction nucleotides: 6. The germline V gene has CDR1 MNHNY and CDR2 SVGAGI (reference sequence). This CDR3 contains 13 residues. The CDR3 nucleotides read TGTGCCAGCAGCCATACACAGGGGGATGGCTACACCTTC. Translated: CASSHTQGDGYTF.

The chain joins TRBV28 to TRBJ1-2, with 8 bases aligning to TRBD1. Germline V gene lookup returns CDR1 MDHEN and CDR2 SYDVKM. CDR3 length: 13 amino acids. Unmatched junction bases numbered 4, after V lost 7 bases and J lost 3 bases. The CDR3 nucleotides read TGTGCCAGCAACAGGGGGGGCGACTATGGCTACACCTTC. This encodes CASNRGGDYGYTF.

This clone has a single count. The CDR3 sequence is CASSVPGQGRREKLFF. The CDR3 bases are TGTGCCAGCTCCGTCCCGGGACAGGGACGGCGTGAAAAACTGTTTTTT. V usage is TRBV18 and J usage is TRBJ1-4; 9 bases align to TRBD1. Germline V gene lookup returns CDR1 KGHSH and CDR2 LQKENI. The trim removed 6 bases at V and 7 bases at J, leaving 12 bases unmatched. This CDR3 has 16 amino acids.

In this sample, this clone turned up once. The V and J genes are TRBV7-3 and TRBJ2-6; 7 nucleotides align to TRBD1. CDR3 size: 15 residues. The J segment lost 3 bases and the V segment lost 5 bases, leaving 4 bases of the junction unmatched. Germline CDR1 and CDR2: SGHTA and FQGTGA. The CDR3 nucleotides read TGTGCCAGCAGCACACAGGGGTATGGGGCCAACGTCCTGACTTTC. Its protein is CASSTQGYGANVLTF.

The rearrangement uses TRBV3-1 (or the pseudogene TRBV3-2) and TRBJ2-3, with TRBD1 as a possible D gene (7 bases). V lost 5 bases and J lost 0, with 15 bases in between. The germline gives CDR1 LGHDT, CDR2 YNNKEL (reference sequence). The CDR3 is 16 residues long. The CDR3 loop reads CASSGGTASSTDTQYF. CDR3 coding DNA: TGTGCCAGCAGCGGGGGGACAGCTTCTAGCACAGATACGCAGTATTTT.

The J gene is TRBJ2-1, the V gene TRBV2, with D tentatively TRBD2 (5 bases). The CDR3 sequence is 12 residues long. Trimming removed 2 bases from V and 12 bases from J, with 11 bases in between. CDR1 SNHLY and CDR2 FYNNEI come from the germline V gene. CDR3 amino acids: CASSESLARQFF. For the CDR3, the DNA is TGTGCCAGCAGTGAAAGTCTAGCTCGGCAGTTCTTC.

The genes are TRBV18 and TRBJ1-1; 10 bases match TRBD1. Germline values: CDR1 KGHSH, CDR2 LQKENI. After removal of 1 base from V and 4 bases from J, the junction contained 9 bases not matched to a gene. There are 17 residues in the CDR3. The CDR3 sequence is CASSPQRRTGGSTEAFF. CDR3 bases: TGTGCCAGCTCACCACAACGACGGACAGGGGGGAGCACTGAAGCTTTCTTT.